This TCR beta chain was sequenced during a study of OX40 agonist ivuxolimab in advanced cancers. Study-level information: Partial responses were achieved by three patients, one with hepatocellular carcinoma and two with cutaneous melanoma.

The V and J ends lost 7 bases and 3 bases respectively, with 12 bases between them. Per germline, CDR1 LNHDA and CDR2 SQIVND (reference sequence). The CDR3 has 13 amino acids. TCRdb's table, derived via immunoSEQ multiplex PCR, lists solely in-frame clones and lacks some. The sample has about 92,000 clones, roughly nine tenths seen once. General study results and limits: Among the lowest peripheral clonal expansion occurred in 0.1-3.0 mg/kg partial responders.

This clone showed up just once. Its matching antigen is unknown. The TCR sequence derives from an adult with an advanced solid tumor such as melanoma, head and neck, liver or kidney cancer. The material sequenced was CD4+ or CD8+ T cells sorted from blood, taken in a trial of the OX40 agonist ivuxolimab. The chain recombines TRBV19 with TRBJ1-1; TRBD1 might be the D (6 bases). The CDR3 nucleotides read TGTGCCAGTACCCTAGACAGGTACACTGAAGCTTTCTTT. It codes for CASTLDRYTEAFF.